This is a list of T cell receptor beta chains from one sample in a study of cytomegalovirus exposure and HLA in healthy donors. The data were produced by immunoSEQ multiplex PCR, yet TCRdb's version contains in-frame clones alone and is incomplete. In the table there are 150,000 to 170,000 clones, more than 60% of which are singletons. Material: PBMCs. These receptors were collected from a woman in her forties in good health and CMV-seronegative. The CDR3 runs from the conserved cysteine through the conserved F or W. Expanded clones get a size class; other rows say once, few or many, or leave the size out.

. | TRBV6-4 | CASSPTTGGGTEAFF
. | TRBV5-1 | CASSLGVGLMNTEAFF
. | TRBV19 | CASRGLTLLGNQPQHF
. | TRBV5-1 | CASSPGQGAYGANVLTF
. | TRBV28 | CASSLISVVNEQFF
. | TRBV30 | CAWKGAGTSALYEQYF
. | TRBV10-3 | CATSRQQTNEKLFF
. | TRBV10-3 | CAISVVGRNTGELFF
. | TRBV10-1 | CASRVGQGGGPQHF
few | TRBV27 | CASSPSTRGPRSNIYEQYF
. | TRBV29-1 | CSGRGGGGSGISHTDTQYF
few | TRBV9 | CASSSGLAGPGGSYNEQFF
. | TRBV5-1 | CASSLGQGIHEQYF
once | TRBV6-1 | CASSARQSLQETQYF
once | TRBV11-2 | CASSLGLAAYEQYF
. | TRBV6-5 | CASSLSGSGANVLTF
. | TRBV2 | CASGLHKTEAFF
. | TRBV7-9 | CASSLTTGPEAFF
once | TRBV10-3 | CAIRGGGTSYGYTF
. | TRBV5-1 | CASSPDSGANVLTF
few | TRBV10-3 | CAISEFQRNTDTQYF
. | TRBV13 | CASSPSLSGVDNEQFF
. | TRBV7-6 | CASSFPGGYEQYF
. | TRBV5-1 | CASSPPTSGLGYEQYF
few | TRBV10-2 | CASSGGLAYNEQFF
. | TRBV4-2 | CASSQVGGTSGSDEQFF
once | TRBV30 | CAWSTSRSNQPQHF
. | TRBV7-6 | CASSLAVGTVDQPQHF
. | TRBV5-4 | CASSLQGNDQPQHF
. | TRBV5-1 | CASSLPSGGAGELFF
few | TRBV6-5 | CASSGLANTDTQYF
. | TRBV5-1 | CASSRDSTTDTQYF
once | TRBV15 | CATSDPGQGIDGYTF
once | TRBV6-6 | CASSPRGGIGNEQFF
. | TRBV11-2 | CASSLGQGTGYTF
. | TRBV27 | CASSLLEGVEGDTQYF
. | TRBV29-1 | CSVVEILSTEAFF